The entry below gives a single T cell receptor beta chain sequence along with its context. This sample was taken from a study of blood T cell repertoires in COVID-19. For the study at large: The United States, Italy and Spain provided the acute and convalescent COVID-19 samples. PBMCs, B-cell-depleted T cells, or T cells were the source of the cDNA or gDNA that made up the material.

Enrollees, roughly 18 to 90 years old, lived in approximately 24 US areas. Trimming removed 1 base from V and 2 bases from J; junction bases left unmatched: 10. This CDR3 contains 17 residues. Germline CDR1 reads MGHDK; CDR2 reads SYGVNS. Sequencing was performed with immunoSEQ multiplex PCR; in TCRdb, only in-frame clones are kept and a portion is missing. There are roughly 250,000 clones in the sample; roughly 90% occur only once, and just over 2.5% lies in the top ten. The chain joins TRBV25-1 to TRBJ2-7; TRBD1 matches 8 bases. The TCR was taken from a woman aged 25 to 39 with acute COVID-19. Source material: PBMCs or T cells enriched from blood (not recorded which). The CDR3 sequence is CASSEFAGTGDTYEQYF. The CDR3, as DNA: TGTGCCAGCAGTGAATTTGCCGGGACAGGAGACACCTACGAGCAGTACTTC.